Shown below are 11 T cell receptor beta chains from a single sample sequenced in a study of T cell responses to AZD1222 COVID-19 vaccine (dated by TCRdb to the early 2020s). This specimen's time point label, per the study, means: baseline before first vaccination. The library came from the immunoSEQ multiplex PCR assay. TCRdb obtained this table from immuneACCESS and retained in-frame rearrangements with V and J assigned. These tables miss some clones; where compared with another copy, unresolved V genes account for less than half of the shortfall, and the remainder is unexplained. The sample data list 130,000 to 150,000 clones, and approximately 89% of these were observed just once. In total, the top ten clones hold roughly 5.6% of the sample. The source was peripheral blood, collected on day 0 of AZD1222 vaccination. The receptors shown here come from an adult in good health.

V and J are TRBV2 and TRBJ1-4, with 9 bases matching TRBD1. V was pared by 7 bases and J by 8 bases, with 8 bases of the junction left unmatched. Germline lookup yields CDR1 SNHLY and CDR2 FYNNEI. The CDR3 has 14 amino acids. CDR3 DNA: TGTGCCAGCATCCCCGGGACAGGGTACGAAAAACTGTTTTTT. This encodes CASIPGTGYEKLFF. Complete variable domain (other parts from reference TRBV2 and TRBJ1-4): EPEVTQTPSHQVTQMGQEVILRCVPISNHLYFYWYRQILGQKVEFLVSFYNNEISEKSEIFDDQFSVERPDGSNFTLKIRSTKLEDSAMYFCASIPGTGYEKLFFGSGTQLSVL.

The V gene is TRBV2, the J gene TRBJ1-5; D gene uncertain. Trimming took off 6 bases at V and 0 bases at J, with 18 bases between the two ends. Germline loops: CDR1 SNHLY, CDR2 FYNNEI. CDR3 length equals 17 residues. The CDR3: CASRHSDGTYSNQPQHF. The CDR3 DNA reads as TGTGCCAGCAGGCACTCGGACGGAACATATAGCAATCAGCCCCAGCATTTT. Looking up the rest from reference TRBV2 and TRBJ1-5 gives the full variable domain: EPEVTQTPSHQVTQMGQEVILRCVPISNHLYFYWYRQILGQKVEFLVSFYNNEISEKSEIFDDQFSVERPDGSNFTLKIRSTKLEDSAMYFCASRHSDGTYSNQPQHFGDGTRLSIL.

V usage is TRBV6-1 and J usage is TRBJ1-1; maybe TRBD1 (6 bases). V was shortened by 2 bases and J by 4 bases, with 14 bases between the two germline ends. Germline-derived CDR1 and CDR2 are MNHNS and SASEGT. This CDR3 region has 15 residues. The CDR3 is CASSEPGGVSTEAFF. The CDR3 nucleotides are TGTGCCAGCAGTGAACCGGGGGGCGTGAGCACTGAAGCTTTCTTT.

This clone was picked up a small number of times. The genes are TRBV6-4 and TRBJ1-1; D uncertain. This CDR3 has 14 residues. The V gene's germline CDR1 is MRHNA and CDR2 SNTAGT. V lost 6 bases, J lost 5 bases, and 16 bases lay in between. The CDR3 sequence is CASRQTSESTEAFF. The CDR3 nucleotides read TGTGCCAGCAGACAGACATCCGAGTCTACTGAAGCTTTCTTT.

The rearrangement uses TRBV18 and TRBJ1-1; the match to TRBD1 covers 9 bases. Germline CDR1 KGHSH, CDR2 LQKENI. V was clipped by 3 bases and J by 6 bases; unmatched bases: 5. This CDR3 comprises 14 residues. CDR3 bases: TGTGCCAGCTCACCCGGGACAGGGAGGCCTGAAGCTTTCTTT. Residues: CASSPGTGRPEAFF. The full variable domain, with the rest looked up from reference TRBV18 and TRBJ1-1, is NAGVMQNPRHLVRRRGQEARLRCSPMKGHSHVYWYRQLPEEGLKFMVYLQKENIIDESGMPKERFSAEFPKEGPSILRIQQVVRGDSAAYFCASSPGTGRPEAFFGQGTRLTVV.

This rearrangement joins TRBV2 to TRBJ1-1; no definite D call. CDR1 is SNHLY and CDR2 is FYNNEI in the germline V gene. The CDR3 loop spans 13 amino acids. V lost 4 bases to trimming and J lost 1 base, with 7 bases between them. CDR3 sequence (DNA): TGTGCCAGCAGTGCAACGGGGAACACTGAAGCTTTCTTT. It specifies CASSATGNTEAFF.

This chain connects TRBV7-9 to TRBJ1-1, with D perhaps TRBD1 (5 bases). The CDR3 has 12 residues. The germline gives CDR1 SEHNR, CDR2 FQNEAQ (reference sequence). V was cut by 5 bases and J by 6 bases, with 10 bases left in between. CDR3 sequence (DNA): TGTGCCAGCAGCGCGGGGGGAGCTGAAGCTTTCTTT. Translated: CASSAGGAEAFF.

The chain uses TRBV2 and TRBJ2-1; TRBD1 or TRBD2 may be the D gene (7 bases each). Germline values: CDR1 SNHLY, CDR2 FYNNEI. Trimming cost V 6 bases and J 1 base, with 16 bases left between them. The CDR3 sequence is 16 residues long. This chain's CDR3 is CASSFAQGGSYNEQFF. CDR3 nucleotides: TGTGCCAGCAGCTTTGCCCAGGGGGGGTCCTACAATGAGCAGTTCTTC.

V is TRBV7-2 and J is TRBJ2-3; D is undetermined. Germline assignment: CDR1 SGHTA and CDR2 FQGNSA. This CDR3 has 12 amino acids. The germline V and J ends were trimmed by 6 bases and 7 bases, with 11 bases remaining between them. This CDR3 reads CASRILGNTQYF. The CDR3 DNA reads TGTGCCAGCAGGATCCTAGGAAATACGCAGTATTTT.

This chain uses TRBV19 with TRBJ1-1; perhaps TRBD1 as D (6 bases). Germline V gene data show CDR1 as LNHDA and CDR2 as SQIVND (reference sequence). Trimming took off 6 bases at V and 4 bases at J, with 9 bases between the two ends. The CDR3 has 12 amino acids. CDR3 DNA: TGTGCCAGTAGAGGGGGAATCACTGAAGCTTTCTTT. Protein sequence: CASRGGITEAFF.

This clone was counted a single time. This chain uses TRBV7-9 with TRBJ1-3; D is undetermined. Between the trimmed V and J ends, which lost 3 bases and 0 bases, there was a span of 9 bases. The germline V gene has CDR1 SEHNR and CDR2 FQNEAQ (reference sequence). This CDR3 spans 15 amino acids. CDR3 sequence reads: CASSFHLTSGNTIYF. CDR3 DNA sequence: TGTGCCAGCAGCTTTCACCTGACCTCTGGAAACACCATATATTTT.